The 26 T cell receptor beta chains in this list originate from one sample, sequenced in a study of cytomegalovirus exposure and HLA in healthy donors (dated by TCRdb to about 2017). The library was obtained by the immunoSEQ multiplex PCR assay. For the multiplex PCR, a mixture combining 60 forward primers for TCR Vbeta segments and 13 reverse primers for TCR Jbeta segments was used. TCRdb limited this immuneACCESS table to in-frame rearrangements with V and J called. A share of clones is missing; checked studies link under half to unresolved V genes, and the rest is unexplained. In this sample the table shows around 170,000 clones, roughly 78% of which occur a single time. The top ten constitute 1% of the sample. Sequenced material: PBMCs. These receptors originate from a woman aged 45-65 years in good health and CMV-seropositive.

Only a few counts were recorded for this clone. The chain employs TRBV15 and TRBJ2-2; possible D gene TRBD1, 6 bases. V lost 4 bases, J lost 2 bases, and 14 bases lay in between. Germline CDR1 and CDR2: LNHNV and YYDKDF (reference sequence). The CDR3 is 16 amino acids. CDR3 amino acids: CATSNGGQFNTGELFF. The CDR3 DNA is TGTGCCACCAGCAATGGAGGACAGTTCAACACCGGGGAGCTGTTTTTT.

This clone was observed a few times. The chain combines TRBV4-2 with TRBJ2-1; weak D call: TRBD2 (5 bases). V dropped 1 base and J dropped 5 bases, with 9 bases sitting between them. Germline V gene sequence: CDR1 LGHNA, CDR2 YNFKEQ. The CDR3 covers 14 residues. The chain's CDR3 is CASSQGLPDNEQFF. The CDR3 nucleotides read TGTGCCAGCAGCCAAGGACTACCGGACAATGAGCAGTTCTTC.

The CDR3 is CASSLDTYNEQFF. In nucleotides, the CDR3 is TGTGCCAGCAGTCTCGACACCTACAATGAGCAGTTCTTC. The chain employs TRBV27 and TRBJ2-1; D uncertain. CDR3 size: 13 residues. Trimming shortened V by 5 bases and J by 2 bases, and 7 bases separated the two germline ends. Germline lookup yields CDR1 MNHEY and CDR2 SMNVEV (reference sequence).

The rearrangement links TRBV5-1 to TRBJ1-3, with TRBD1 matching 7 bases. The germline V gene has CDR1 SGHRS and CDR2 YFSETQ. The V and J ends lost 4 bases and 4 bases, in that order; junction bases with no gene match: 8. The CDR3 is 15 amino acids. In DNA form, the CDR3 reads TGCGCCAGCAGCCCGATGACAGGGTCAGGAAACACCATATATTTT. Its translation: CASSPMTGSGNTIYF.

CDR3 nucleotides: TGTGCCAGCAGTCTCCCCAGGCGGGGGGAAAAACTGTTTTTT. It encodes CASSLPRRGEKLFF. The chain uses TRBV28 and TRBJ1-4; weak D call: TRBD1 (5 bases). The V end lost 5 bases, the J end lost 8 bases, and 15 bases lay between the germline ends. CDR3 length: 14 residues. CDR1 and CDR2 from the germline V gene are MDHEN and SYDVKM. Full variable domain (remainder filled in from reference TRBV28 and TRBJ1-4): DVKVTQSSRYLVKRTGEKVFLECVQDMDHENMFWYRQDPGLGLRLIYFSYDVKMKEKGDIPEGYSVSREKKERFSLILESASTNQTSMYLCASSLPRRGEKLFFGSGTQLSVL.

The chain links TRBV5-6 to TRBJ1-2, with 9 positions matching TRBD1. The CDR3 totals 14 residues. Germline V gene sequence: CDR1 SGHDT, CDR2 YYEEEE. V was pared by 3 bases and J by 7 bases, with 7 bases of the junction left unmatched. The CDR3 spells CASSWGTGSTGYTF. The CDR3 region has the DNA TGTGCCAGCAGCTGGGGGACAGGGTCTACTGGCTACACCTTC.

The V gene is TRBV11-3, the J gene TRBJ2-5, with a tentative D call TRBD1 (6 bases). This CDR3 region has 15 residues. Trimming shortened V by 1 base and J by 5 bases, and 14 bases separated the two germline ends. The germline CDR1 and CDR2 sequences are SGHNT and YENEEA. The CDR3 sequence is CASSLGRQGQETQYF. CDR3 in DNA: TGTGCCAGCAGCTTAGGTCGGCAGGGGCAGGAGACCCAGTACTTC.

The chain employs TRBV5-1 and TRBJ2-1; TRBD2 matches 7 bases. The CDR3 loop spans 17 amino acids. Per the germline V gene, CDR1 is SGHRS and CDR2 is YFSETQ. V dropped 1 base and J dropped 0; count of bases not matched to a gene: 7. CDR3 protein: CASSLYSSGPSYNEQFF. Written as DNA, the CDR3 is TGCGCCAGCAGCTTGTACTCTAGCGGTCCCTCCTACAATGAGCAGTTCTTC.

In the case of this clone: A junction boundary mismatches the germline segment, possibly from a read error. The V and J genes are TRBV7-9 and TRBJ1-4; unclear D gene. The CDR3 covers 14 residues. Per germline, CDR1 SEHNR and CDR2 FQNEAQ (reference sequence). The CDR3 nucleotides are TGTTCCAGCAGCTTTGCGAGCTTTAATGAAAAACTGTTTTTT. Protein: CSSSFASFNEKLFF.

This clone occurred a few times. This sequence joins TRBV7-9 and TRBJ1-1; D gene uncertain. Germline V gives CDR1 SEHNR, CDR2 FQNEAQ (reference sequence). The CDR3 spans 13 residues. The V gene lost 5 bases and the J gene lost 4 bases, with 11 bases spanning the gap. CDR3 sequence (DNA): TGTGCCAGCAGCGGCGCGGAAAGCACTGAAGCTTTCTTT. It is translated as CASSGAESTEAFF.

The chain employs TRBV30 and TRBJ1-2, with D unresolved. CDR3 length equals 15 residues. Germline V gene data show CDR1 as GTSNPN and CDR2 as SVGIG (reference sequence). The V end lost 5 bases, the J end lost 1 base, and 17 bases lay between the germline ends. CDR3 sequence reads: CAWGGRVRFNYGYTF. The CDR3 nucleotides read TGTGCCTGGGGAGGACGGGTCAGATTTAACTATGGCTACACCTTC.

This clone occurred once. This chain joins TRBV6-4 and TRBJ1-1; 9 positions match TRBD1. V lost 6 bases, J lost 6 bases, and 8 bases stayed unmatched. CDR3 length equals 14 residues. Per the germline V gene, CDR1 is MRHNA and CDR2 is SNTAGT. The CDR3 nucleotides read TGTGCCAGCAGAGGAGGGACAGGGTACTCTGAAGCTTTCTTT. This codes for CASRGGTGYSEAFF.

The table lists this clone with a count of one. This chain connects TRBV19 to TRBJ1-6; D unclear. The V end was cut by 7 bases, the J end by 13 bases, with 20 bases between. The CDR3 has 14 amino acids. Germline CDR1 LNHDA, CDR2 SQIVND (reference sequence). CDR3 protein: CASTDGRRRLPLHF. The CDR3 bases are TGTGCCAGTACCGACGGGAGGCGGCGTCTTCCCCTCCACTTT.

This clone was picked up one time. The chain has TRBV19 and TRBJ2-3; 7 bases fit TRBD1. Per the germline V gene, CDR1 is LNHDA and CDR2 is SQIVND (reference sequence). With 5 bases clipped from V and 3 bases from J, the junction kept 14 bases outside the gene matches. The CDR3 has 17 amino acids. The CDR3 here is CASSPHTGATGTDTQYF. The CDR3 nucleotides read TGTGCCAGTAGTCCGCATACAGGGGCCACCGGGACAGATACGCAGTATTTT.

The rearrangement links TRBV28 to TRBJ2-3; 9 positions match TRBD2. The junction had 10 bases not matched to a gene; V was cut back by 7 bases and J by 5 bases. The germline V gene encodes CDR1 MDHEN and CDR2 SYDVKM. This CDR3 is 15 amino acids long. Here the CDR3 reads CASTRIAGDIDTQYF. The DNA for the CDR3 is TGTGCCAGCACTCGAATAGCGGGAGATATAGATACGCAGTATTTT.

The V call is TRBV27, the J call TRBJ1-1; D is ambiguous. The CDR3 runs to 18 residues. The V and J ends lost 5 bases and 2 bases respectively, with 24 bases between them. Germline assignment: CDR1 MNHEY and CDR2 SMNVEV (reference sequence). CDR3 sequence reads: CASSPYPRNVNTNTEAFF. CDR3 nucleotides: TGTGCCAGCAGTCCTTACCCGCGGAACGTAAATACTAACACTGAAGCTTTCTTT.

This clone has only one observation. The J gene is TRBJ2-7, the V gene TRBV5-6; TRBD1 might be the D (7 bases). The V gene's germline CDR1 is SGHDT and CDR2 YYEEEE. This CDR3 is 16 amino acids long. The V and J ends lost 1 base and 1 base respectively, with 15 bases between them. CDR3 in amino acids: CASSLRARGDSYEQYF. The CDR3 DNA reads as TGTGCCAGCAGCTTGCGAGCCAGGGGGGATTCCTACGAGCAGTACTTC.

J is TRBJ1-2 and V is TRBV7-3, with TRBD1 matching 7 bases. The CDR3 runs to 14 residues. Germline CDR1 is SGHTA and CDR2 is FQGTGA. The V gene end was trimmed by 4 bases and the J gene end by 6 bases; junction bases not matched to a gene: 8. The CDR3 DNA sequence: TGTGCCAGCAGCTCGCGACAGGGATGGAATGGCTACACCTTC. This codes for CASSSRQGWNGYTF.

The chain links TRBV21-1 to TRBJ1-1. TRBV21-1 is flagged as a pseudogene. The CDR3 runs 13 residues. The CDR3 nucleotides read TGTGCCAGCGGAGCCCCCCTGAACACTGAAGCTTTCTTT. It encodes CASGAPLNTEAFF.

CDR3 residues: CASSRTGNYEQYF. DNA for the CDR3: TGTGCCAGCAGCCGGACAGGGAACTACGAGCAGTACTTC. The rearrangement links TRBV28 to TRBJ2-7; 8 bases align to TRBD1. Germline CDR1 MDHEN, CDR2 SYDVKM. The CDR3 covers 13 residues. V shed 6 bases, J shed 3 bases, and the junction held 4 bases outside the gene matches.

A few counts support this clone. This chain joins TRBV4-2 and TRBJ1-5; no reliable D call. From germline, CDR1 is LGHNA and CDR2 YNFKEQ. The length of the CDR3 is 13 residues. Trimming pared 2 bases from V and 9 bases from J, leaving 11 bases between. In DNA, the CDR3 is TGTGCCAGCAGCCAATCCACTTCTAGGCCCCAGCATTTT. Translation: CASSQSTSRPQHF.

CDR3 loop: CASSLTGYGEQFF. CDR3 nucleotide sequence: TGTGCCAGCAGCTTAACGGGGTACGGCGAGCAGTTCTTC. The rearrangement links TRBV7-2 to TRBJ2-1; possible D gene TRBD2, 5 bases. The CDR3 is 13 amino acids. The germline V and J ends were trimmed by 2 bases and 10 bases, with 12 bases remaining between them. Per the germline V gene, CDR1 is SGHTA and CDR2 is FQGNSA.

This chain connects TRBV4-3 to TRBJ1-2; TRBD1 agrees at 8 bases. The germline V gene encodes CDR1 LGHNA and CDR2 YSLEER. The V segment lost 0 bases and the J segment 0 bases; nucleotides outside the gene matches: 9. The CDR3 runs 18 residues. The CDR3 sequence is CASSQDWDRFIANYGYTF. DNA for the CDR3: TGCGCCAGCAGCCAAGACTGGGACAGGTTCATTGCTAACTATGGCTACACCTTC.

With regard to this clone: A read error may account for a junction end that differs from germline. The J gene is TRBJ1-3, the V gene TRBV7-7, with D unresolved. CDR1 and CDR2 from the germline V gene are SSHAT and FNYEAQ (reference sequence). This CDR3 contains 13 residues. The CDR3 DNA reads TGTGGCAGCGGGCCGCTATCAGGAAACACCATATATTTT. Amino acid sequence: CGSGPLSGNTIYF. Complete variable domain (other parts from reference TRBV7-7 and TRBJ1-3): GAGVSQSPRYKVTKRGQDVTLRCDPISSHATLYWYQQALGQGPEFLTYFNYEAQPDKSGLPSDRFSAERPEGSISTLTIQRTEQRDSAMYRCGSGPLSGNTIYFGEGSWLTVV.

The chain uses TRBV19 and TRBJ2-7; 10 positions agree with TRBD2. Trimming removed 5 bases from V and 2 bases from J; junction bases left unmatched: 3. The germline V gene has CDR1 LNHDA and CDR2 SQIVND (reference sequence). This CDR3 is built from 14 residues. CDR3 nucleotide sequence: TGTGCCAGTAGTTCTAGCGGGGGAGCCTACGAGCAGTACTTC. This gives the protein CASSSSGGAYEQYF.

This clone was detected a few times. The rearrangement links TRBV2 to TRBJ1-2; a possible D gene is TRBD1 (6 bases). This CDR3 contains 13 residues. The V end lost 9 bases, the J end lost 2 bases, and 13 bases lay between the germline ends. Germline V CDR1 and CDR2: SNHLY, FYNNEI. CDR3 coding DNA: TGTGCCAGTTCGGACAGTTTCAACTATGGCTACACCTTC. Residues: CASSDSFNYGYTF.